Given below is one T cell receptor beta chain in context. Antigen: not known. This sample stems from a study of response to subunit inactivated influenza vaccine. Using its own MiXCR run on the RT-PCR reads, TCRdb lists one record per CDR3 protein. The table shows about 780,000 distinct CDR3 sequences, with roughly 18% occurring only once. CDR3 length: 13 residues. The ends were cut back, 11 bases at V and 0 bases at J, with 13 bases in the middle. Germline V gives CDR1 ENHRY, CDR2 SYGVKD. Study-wide findings and caveats: Researchers suggested that each seasonal influenza vaccination recruits few new T cells.

The J gene is TRBJ1-1, the V gene TRBV10-3; D possibly corresponds to TRBD1 (5 bases). The sample was PBMCs from blood, taken roughly 5 days after vaccination. The receptor comes from a man aged 45 to 65 who received an inactivated influenza vaccine. The CDR3, as DNA: TGTGCCGTTACCGGGGCCGTGAACACTGAAGCTTTCTTT. Translated: CAVTGAVNTEAFF.